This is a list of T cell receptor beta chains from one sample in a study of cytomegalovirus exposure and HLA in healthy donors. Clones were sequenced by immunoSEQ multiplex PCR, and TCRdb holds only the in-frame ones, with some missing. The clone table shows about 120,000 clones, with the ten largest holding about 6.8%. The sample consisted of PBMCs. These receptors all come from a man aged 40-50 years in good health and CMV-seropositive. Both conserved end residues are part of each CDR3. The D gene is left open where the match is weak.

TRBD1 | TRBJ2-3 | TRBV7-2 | CASSHRQGSTDTQYF | TGTGCCAGCAGCCACCGACAGGGAAGCACAGATACGCAGTATTTT
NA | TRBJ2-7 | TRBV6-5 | CASSSVSGVGEQYF | TGTGCCAGCAGTTCGGTATCAGGGGTGGGTGAGCAGTACTTC
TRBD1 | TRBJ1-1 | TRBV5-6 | CASSSLTDRAMNTEAFF | TGTGCCAGCAGCTCCCTGACGGACAGGGCGATGAACACTGAAGCTTTCTTT
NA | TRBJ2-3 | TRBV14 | CASSQRDFPGQYF | TGTGCCAGCAGCCAGAGGGACTTTCCCGGGCAGTATTTT
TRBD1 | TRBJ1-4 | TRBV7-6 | CASSSDRGLIELFF | TGTGCCAGCAGCTCGGACAGGGGGCTCATAGAACTGTTTTTT
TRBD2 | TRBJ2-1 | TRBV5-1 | CASSLGGRANNEQFF | TGCGCCAGCAGCTTGGGCGGGAGGGCCAACAATGAGCAGTTCTTC
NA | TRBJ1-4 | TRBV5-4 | CASTRTVSYKPVREKLFF | TGTGCCAGCACCCGGACAGTCTCATACAAGCCAGTAAGGGAAAAACTGTTTTTT
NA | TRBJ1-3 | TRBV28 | CASSLKGPGNTIYF | TGTGCCAGCAGTTTAAAGGGGCCGGGAAACACCATATATTTT
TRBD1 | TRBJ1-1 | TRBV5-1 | CASSRRQGAGTEAFF | TGCGCCAGCAGCCGAAGACAGGGGGCTGGCACTGAAGCTTTCTTT
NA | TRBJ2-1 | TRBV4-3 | CASSQEDQRWPYNEQFF | TGCGCCAGCAGCCAGGAGGATCAGCGTTGGCCCTACAATGAGCAGTTCTTC
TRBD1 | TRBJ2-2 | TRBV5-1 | CASSGPYRGAGELFF | TGCGCCAGCAGCGGCCCCTACAGGGGCGCCGGGGAGCTGTTTTTT
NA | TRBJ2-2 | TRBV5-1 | CASSLGANTGELFF | TGCGCCAGCAGTCTGGGAGCGAACACCGGGGAGCTGTTTTTT
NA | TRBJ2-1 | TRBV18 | CASSPLALARSSYNEQFF | TGTGCCAGCTCACCACTTGCATTAGCGCGGAGCTCCTACAATGAGCAGTTCTTC
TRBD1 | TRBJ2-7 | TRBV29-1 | CSVEEGQEPYEQYF | TGCAGCGTTGAAGAGGGACAGGAGCCCTACGAGCAGTACTTC
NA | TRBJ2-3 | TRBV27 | CASSRRVGDTQYF | TGTGCCAGCAGTCGGAGGGTCGGAGATACGCAGTATTTT
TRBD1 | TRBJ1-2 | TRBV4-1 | CASSLDRASYGYTF | TGCGCCAGCAGCCTCGACAGGGCTTCCTATGGCTACACCTTC
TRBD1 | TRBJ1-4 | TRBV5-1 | CASSSTGTGIPELFF | TGCGCCAGCAGCTCCACCGGGACAGGGATCCCAGAACTGTTTTTT